This T cell receptor beta chain was recovered during a study of OX40 agonist ivuxolimab in advanced cancers. Across the whole study: Patients assigned to dose escalation were diagnosed with hepatocellular carcinoma, melanoma, renal cell or head and neck cancer. Findings and caveats of the study: Average numbers of expanded clones were greater in CD8+ T cells than in CD4+.

Sequencing was performed with immunoSEQ multiplex PCR; in TCRdb, only in-frame clones are kept and a portion is missing. The table lists roughly 20,000 clones, approximately 83% of them singletons. Germline loops: CDR1 MNHEY, CDR2 SMNVEV (reference sequence). Trimming took 2 bases from V and 4 from J; bases not matched to a gene: 5. CDR3 length: 15 amino acids. On this clone: Antigen specificity is unknown.

This specimen consisted of CD4+ or CD8+ T cells sorted from blood, obtained in a trial of the OX40 agonist ivuxolimab. The TCR comes from an adult with an advanced solid tumor such as melanoma, head and neck, liver or kidney cancer. The rearrangement joins TRBV27 to TRBJ2-1; TRBD2 aligns across 7 bases. The CDR3 loop reads CASSLVLASYNEQFF. The CDR3 bases are TGTGCCAGCAGTTTAGTACTAGCGAGTTACAATGAGCAGTTCTTC.